One TCR beta chain is described in this entry. This sequence may be a read error, since a much larger clone differs from it by one base. The data originate from a study of blood T cells in healthy people across ages. Total RNA amounts of at least 6 micrograms were extracted per sample. A second roughly 6 to 12 cycle PCR used barcoded and J-beta primers. Via MiXCR, TCRdb re-called the 5' RACE reads, giving one row per CDR3 protein. The data show over a million distinct CDR3 sequences, more than 40% seen once. The receptor comes from a woman aged 60-75 years in good health. The sequenced material came from blood.

The CDR3 DNA sequence: TGTGCCAGCAGCGTAAGCCCCACAGATACGCAGTATTTT. Protein: CASSVSPTDTQYF. The chain employs TRBV9 and TRBJ2-3, with D unclear. Trimming removed 1 base from V and 2 bases from J, with 5 bases in between. Germline CDR1 SGDLS, CDR2 YYNGEE. The CDR3 consists of 13 residues.